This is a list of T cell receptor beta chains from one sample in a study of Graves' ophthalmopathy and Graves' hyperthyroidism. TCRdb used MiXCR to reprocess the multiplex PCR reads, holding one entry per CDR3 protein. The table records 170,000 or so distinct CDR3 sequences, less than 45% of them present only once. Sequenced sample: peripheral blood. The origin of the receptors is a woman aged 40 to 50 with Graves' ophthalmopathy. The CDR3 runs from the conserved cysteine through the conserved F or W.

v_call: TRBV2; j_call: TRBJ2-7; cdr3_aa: CASSELTSGGLSSYEQYF
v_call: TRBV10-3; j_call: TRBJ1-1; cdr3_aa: CAISGGGGNTEAFF
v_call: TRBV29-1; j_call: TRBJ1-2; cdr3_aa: CSVGTPSYGYTF
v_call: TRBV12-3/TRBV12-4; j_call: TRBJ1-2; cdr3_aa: CASQQQGRGYTF
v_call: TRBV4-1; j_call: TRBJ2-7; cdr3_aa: CASSQEWNLDEQYF
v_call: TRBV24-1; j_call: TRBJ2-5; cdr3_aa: CATSEAGKETQYF
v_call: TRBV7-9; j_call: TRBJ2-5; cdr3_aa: CASSLGPGGGEQETQYF
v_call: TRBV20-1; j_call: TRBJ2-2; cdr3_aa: CSARPRGPNTGELFF
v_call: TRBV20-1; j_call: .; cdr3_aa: CSARQGRGTQYF
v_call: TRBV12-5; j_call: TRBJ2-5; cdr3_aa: CASGSLGDGETQYF
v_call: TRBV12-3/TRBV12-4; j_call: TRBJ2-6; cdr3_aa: CASSLSSTGANVLTF
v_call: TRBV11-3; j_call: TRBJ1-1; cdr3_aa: CASSSGPDGTEAFF
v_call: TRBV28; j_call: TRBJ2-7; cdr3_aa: CASRGTGGKLSYEQYF
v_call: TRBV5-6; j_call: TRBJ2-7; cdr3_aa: CASSPGPAVPYF
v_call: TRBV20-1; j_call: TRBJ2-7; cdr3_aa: CSASTRLNEQYF
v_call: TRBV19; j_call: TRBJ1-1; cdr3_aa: CASRRLGTEKKMDTEAFF
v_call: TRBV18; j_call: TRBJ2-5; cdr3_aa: CASSPVARIDRETQYF
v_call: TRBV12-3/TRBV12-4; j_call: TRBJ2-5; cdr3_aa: CASSFGTGGIQETQYF
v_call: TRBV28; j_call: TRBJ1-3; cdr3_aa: CASSMGGISGNTIYF
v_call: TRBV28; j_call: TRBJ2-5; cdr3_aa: CASSLATSGGQETQYF
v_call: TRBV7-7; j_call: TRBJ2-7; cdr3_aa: CASSLARGYEQYF
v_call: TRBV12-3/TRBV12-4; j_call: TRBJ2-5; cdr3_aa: CASSRDYQETQYF
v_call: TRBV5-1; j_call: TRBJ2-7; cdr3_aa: CASSGTLSYEQYF
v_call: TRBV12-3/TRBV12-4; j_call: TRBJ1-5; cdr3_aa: CASSLGRGLNQPQHF
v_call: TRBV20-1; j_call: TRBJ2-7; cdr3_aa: CSARDLLGHEQYF
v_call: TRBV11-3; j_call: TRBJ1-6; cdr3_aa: CASSFQAGINSPLHF
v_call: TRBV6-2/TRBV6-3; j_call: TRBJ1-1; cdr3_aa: CASRDPPMNTEAFF
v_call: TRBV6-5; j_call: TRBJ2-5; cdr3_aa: CASTATIGTQYF
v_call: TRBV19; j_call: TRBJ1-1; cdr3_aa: CASSIYSEAFF
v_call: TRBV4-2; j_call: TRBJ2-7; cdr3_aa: CASSLFQDSEQYF
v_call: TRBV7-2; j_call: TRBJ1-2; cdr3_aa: CASSSSGGVGYTF
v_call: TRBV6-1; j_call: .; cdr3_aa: CASSELDIQYF
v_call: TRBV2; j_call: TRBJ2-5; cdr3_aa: CASSRLVRETQYF
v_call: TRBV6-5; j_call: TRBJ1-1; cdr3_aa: CASSYSHNMNTEAFF
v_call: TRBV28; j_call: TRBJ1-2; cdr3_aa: CASSLLAGRSLGYTF
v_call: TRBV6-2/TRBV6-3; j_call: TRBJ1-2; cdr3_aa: CASSSGQHSYGYTF
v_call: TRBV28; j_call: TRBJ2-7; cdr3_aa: CASTPRQTYEQYF
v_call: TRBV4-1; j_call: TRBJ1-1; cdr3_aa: CASSQGRTDTEAFF
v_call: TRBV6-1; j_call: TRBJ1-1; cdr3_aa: CATAEAFF
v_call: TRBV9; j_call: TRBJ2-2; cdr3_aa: CASSGGQGAIGELFF
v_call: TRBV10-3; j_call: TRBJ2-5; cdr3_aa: CAIRGTSGLETQYF
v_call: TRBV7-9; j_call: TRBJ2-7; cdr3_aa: CASSVRGYEQYF
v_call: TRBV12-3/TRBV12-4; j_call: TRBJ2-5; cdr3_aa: CASSFWGGSQETQYF
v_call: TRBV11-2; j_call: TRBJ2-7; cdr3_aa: CASSVLGGQFSNEQYF
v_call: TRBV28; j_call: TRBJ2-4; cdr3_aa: CASRVPTSGGLAKNIQYF
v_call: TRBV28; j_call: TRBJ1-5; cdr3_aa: CASSSSQGRGYQPQHF
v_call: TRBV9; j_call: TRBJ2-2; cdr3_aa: CASSVGDPDNTGELFF
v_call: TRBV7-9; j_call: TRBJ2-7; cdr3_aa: CASSGPGQGKQYF
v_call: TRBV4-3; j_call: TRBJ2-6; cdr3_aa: CASSQNTPGANVLTF
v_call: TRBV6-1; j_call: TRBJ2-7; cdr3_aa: CASSSPAVSSYEQYF
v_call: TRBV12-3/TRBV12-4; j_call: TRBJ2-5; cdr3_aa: CASSSGQGKGLWETQYF
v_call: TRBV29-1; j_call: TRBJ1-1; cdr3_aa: CSVEEGSRQAFF
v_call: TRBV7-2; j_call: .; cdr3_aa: CASSLAGEWSAEQFF
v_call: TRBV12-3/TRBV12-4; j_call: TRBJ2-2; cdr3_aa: CASSSRTSGQINTGELFF